One sample yielded the 26 T cell receptor beta chains listed below, sequenced in a study of blood T cells in healthy people across ages. Using a J-beta primer mix together with a sample-barcoded 5' primer, a second PCR was run for about 6 to 12 cycles. TCRdb ran MiXCR on the 5' RACE reads and lists one entry per CDR3 protein. Of roughly 500,000 distinct CDR3 sequences in the sample, approximately 25% were seen once. The same data also contributed to another study, on T cells of mothers and their children.

The specimen sequenced was blood. Every receptor here comes from a boy between 10 and 17 years old in good health.

This chain joins TRBV4-3 and TRBJ1-2; D not certain. Germline V gene lookup returns CDR1 LGHNA and CDR2 YSLEER. Trimming pared 0 bases from V and 3 bases from J, leaving 11 bases between. This CDR3 is 15 amino acids long. The CDR3 region is CASSQDLGRDYGYTF. Written as DNA, the CDR3 is TGCGCCAGCAGCCAAGATCTCGGGCGGGACTATGGCTACACCTTC.

V is TRBV4-2 and J is TRBJ2-5; 8 nucleotides agree with TRBD2. V shed 1 base and J 4 bases; nucleotides not matched to a gene: 2. Per germline, CDR1 LGHNA and CDR2 YNFKEQ. The CDR3 runs to 14 residues. CDR3 sequence reads: CASSQAAGGETQYF. The DNA of the CDR3 is TGTGCCAGCAGCCAAGCTGCGGGAGGAGAGACCCAGTACTTC.

V gene TRBV7-9 combines with J gene TRBJ1-5; TRBD1 aligns across 9 bases. The CDR3 consists of 16 residues. Germline V gene data show CDR1 as SEHNR and CDR2 as FQNEAQ (reference sequence). V lost 4 bases, J lost 5 bases, and 9 bases stayed unmatched. The CDR3 DNA reads TGTGCCAGCAGCTCCGATGGGACAGGGATCCATCAGCCCCAGCATTTT. Translating it yields CASSSDGTGIHQPQHF.

The rearrangement joins TRBV7-2 to TRBJ2-3; maybe TRBD2 (6 bases). V lost 1 base, J lost 5 bases, and 16 bases lay in between. The CDR3 loop spans 16 amino acids. Germline values: CDR1 SGHTA, CDR2 FQGNSA. CDR3 amino acids: CASSLVGSGGVDTQYF. The CDR3 DNA sequence: TGTGCCAGCAGCTTAGTGGGTAGCGGTGGGGTAGATACGCAGTATTTT.

This clonotype was recorded many times. The rearrangement uses TRBV6-2 or TRBV6-3 and TRBJ2-2; 8 nucleotides align to TRBD2. With V trimmed by 6 bases and J by 8 bases, 8 bases remained unmatched. CDR1 is MNHEY, CDR2 SVGEGT, per germline. This CDR3 contains 14 residues. The chain's CDR3 is CASSQVREVGELFF. CDR3 sequence (DNA): TGTGCCAGCAGCCAGGTGCGGGAGGTGGGGGAGCTGTTTTTT.

The V call is TRBV5-1, the J call TRBJ1-1, with D possibly matching TRBD1 (6 bases). The CDR3 runs to 14 residues. Between the trimmed V and J ends, which lost 3 bases and 3 bases, there was a span of 12 bases. CDR1 and CDR2 (germline): SGHRS, YFSETQ. The CDR3 region has the DNA TGCGCCAGCAGCTCGAGGGGGTTGGACACTGAAGCTTTCTTT. Translated: CASSSRGLDTEAFF.

This clonotype was seen more than once but under ten times. The chain uses TRBV6-5 and TRBJ1-4; no definite D call. V gave up 8 bases and J gave up 8 bases, with 12 bases separating them. The CDR3 covers 12 residues. Germline V CDR1 and CDR2: MNHEY, SVGAGI. The CDR3 DNA reads TGTGCCAGCCGGGCAGATGAAGAAAAACTGTTTTTT. Its protein is CASRADEEKLFF.

This clonotype was detected a few times. The V call is TRBV29-1, the J call TRBJ2-5; D is possibly TRBD1 (7 bases). Per germline, CDR1 SQVTM and CDR2 ANQGSEA. Trimming cost V 6 bases and J 3 bases, with 17 bases left between them. The CDR3 has 14 amino acids. DNA for the CDR3: TGCAGCGTGGCGGGGACAGTTAAAAAAGAGACCCAGTACTTC. Amino acid sequence: CSVAGTVKKETQYF.

This chain connects TRBV20-1 to TRBJ2-1, with 12 bases matching TRBD1. With V trimmed by 6 bases and J by 0 bases, 6 bases remained unmatched. Germline CDR1 and CDR2: DFQATT and SNEGSKA (reference sequence). This CDR3 is 16 amino acids long. CDR3 nucleotide sequence: TGCAGTGCGCCGGGGACAGGGGGCTTCTCCTACAATGAGCAGTTCTTC. Its protein product is CSAPGTGGFSYNEQFF.

This clonotype was counted once. The chain carries TRBV29-1 and TRBJ2-3; D might be TRBD2 (5 bases). V was cut by 6 bases and J by 5 bases, with 15 bases left in between. CDR3 length: 13 residues. Germline V gene sequence: CDR1 SQVTM, CDR2 ANQGSEA. The CDR3 loop is CSVSNFAGDTQYF. CDR3 nucleotide sequence: TGCAGCGTCTCTAATTTCGCGGGAGATACGCAGTATTTT.

This clonotype has more than one count but fewer than ten. The chain links TRBV20-1 to TRBJ1-3, with 7 positions matching TRBD1. The length of the CDR3 is 15 residues. Germline CDR1 and CDR2: DFQATT and SNEGSKA (reference sequence). The V segment lost 0 bases and the J segment 2 bases; nucleotides outside the gene matches: 4. CDR3 coding DNA: TGCAGTGCTAGAGACCGGGACAGAACTGGAAACACCATATATTTT. This encodes CSARDRDRTGNTIYF.

This clonotype turned up a few times. At one end the junction does not follow the germline gene, possibly because of a read error. The V and J genes are TRBV25-1 and TRBJ1-4; D ambiguous. In germline, CDR1 is MGHDK, CDR2 SYGVNS. There are 16 residues in the CDR3. In DNA form, the CDR3 reads TGTGCCAACAGTGTACTTACATCTGCAACTAATGAAAAACTGTTTTTT. The encoded protein is CANSVLTSATNEKLFF.

The chain employs TRBV6-5 and TRBJ2-3; possible D gene TRBD2, 6 bases. This CDR3 has 17 residues. Looked up from germline, CDR1 is MNHEY and CDR2 is SVGAGI. Trimming shortened V by 1 base and J by 6 bases, and 20 bases separated the two germline ends. The CDR3 protein is CASSYYGGSSDFDTQYF. The DNA of the CDR3 is TGTGCCAGCAGTTACTATGGGGGGTCCTCGGATTTTGATACGCAGTATTTT.

The rearrangement uses TRBV12-3 or TRBV12-4 and TRBJ2-7; 12 positions agree with TRBD1. This CDR3 has 16 amino acids. With 1 base clipped from V and 3 bases from J, the junction kept 4 bases outside the gene matches. CDR3 sequence reads: CASSLVGTGGRYEQYF. The CDR3 DNA reads as TGTGCCAGCAGTTTAGTAGGGACAGGGGGCCGCTACGAGCAGTACTTC.

This clonotype showed up many times. V gene TRBV16 combines with J gene TRBJ1-5; D gene unclear. Trimming took 0 bases from V and 7 from J, leaving 10 bases between them. CDR1 and CDR2 (germline): KGHSY, FQNENV. The CDR3 runs to 14 residues. This chain's CDR3 is CASSQSRSVQPQHF. CDR3 in DNA: TGTGCCAGCAGCCAATCCAGATCTGTCCAGCCCCAGCATTTT.

This clonotype was counted between two and nine times. This chain connects TRBV28 to TRBJ2-5, with TRBD2 identical over 7 bases. CDR3 length equals 14 residues. The trim removed 5 bases at V and 5 bases at J, leaving 8 bases unmatched. Germline lookup yields CDR1 MDHEN and CDR2 SYDVKM. The CDR3 loop reads CASSPTMGGETQYF. The CDR3 DNA sequence: TGTGCCAGCAGTCCGACGATGGGAGGGGAGACCCAGTACTTC.

This clonotype was detected only a few times. The chain links TRBV6-2 or TRBV6-3 to TRBJ2-1; TRBD2 aligns across 14 bases. Germline V gene sequence: CDR1 MNHEY, CDR2 SVGEGT. CDR3 length: 20 residues. The junction had 9 bases not matched to a gene; V was cut back by 0 bases and J by 2 bases. The chain's CDR3 is CASSYSSGLAGDFTYNEQFF. Written as DNA, the CDR3 is TGTGCCAGCAGTTACTCCTCGGGACTAGCGGGAGATTTCACCTACAATGAGCAGTTCTTC.

In its sample, this clonotype was seen a few times. This sequence joins TRBV5-6 and TRBJ2-1; D is undetermined. With 4 bases removed from V and 5 bases from J, the gap between germline ends came to 19 bases. The CDR3 consists of 16 residues. Looked up from germline, CDR1 is SGHDT and CDR2 is YYEEEE. The CDR3 spells CASSGRTWYGDNEQFF. The CDR3 nucleotides are TGTGCCAGCAGCGGGCGGACGTGGTACGGCGACAATGAGCAGTTCTTC.

The V and J genes are TRBV6-7 and TRBJ1-5; 7 positions agree with TRBD1. TRBV6-7 is filed as an ORF, its function uncertain. This CDR3 contains 10 residues. Losses at the gene ends were 11 bases for V and 7 bases for J; bases not matched to a gene: 2. CDR3 bases: TGTGCCGTACAGGGGCAGCCCCAGCATTTT. This translates into CAVQGQPQHF.

This clonotype showed up many times. This chain links TRBV28 with TRBJ2-7; D possibly uses TRBD1 or TRBD2 (5 bases each). The V and J ends lost 2 bases and 4 bases respectively, with 9 bases between them. CDR1 is MDHEN, CDR2 SYDVKM, per germline. The CDR3 length is 13 residues. The CDR3 protein is CASSLVGVYEQYF. DNA of the CDR3: TGTGCCAGCAGTTTAGTGGGGGTTTACGAGCAGTACTTC.

This clonotype was seen a few times. A much larger clone differs by one base, so this may be a read error. V and J are TRBV28 and TRBJ2-4; D is perhaps TRBD1 (7 bases). Deletions cut 2 bases from V and 3 bases from J, with 8 bases between. The CDR3 loop spans 14 amino acids. CDR1 is MDHEN and CDR2 is SYDVKM in the germline V gene. This CDR3 is CASSLQGGKNIQYF. The DNA for the CDR3 is TGTGCCAGCAGTTTACAGGGGGGCAAAAACATTCAGTACTTC.

This chain uses TRBV7-2 with TRBJ1-1; D is ambiguous. Looked up from germline, CDR1 is SGHTA and CDR2 is FQGNSA. The CDR3 has 17 amino acids. Deletions cut 3 bases from V and 1 base from J, with 18 bases between. This chain's CDR3 is CASSFWQVGGPNTEAFF. Here the CDR3 DNA reads TGTGCCAGCAGCTTCTGGCAGGTAGGAGGACCGAACACTGAAGCTTTCTTT.

This clonotype was seen more than once but under ten times. The V and J genes are TRBV4-3 and TRBJ2-1; TRBD2 matches at 10 bases. The CDR3 is 15 amino acids. The V gene end was trimmed by 4 bases and the J gene end by 3 bases; junction bases not matched to a gene: 3. Germline V gene lookup returns CDR1 LGHNA and CDR2 YSLEER. CDR3 amino acids: CASSPSSGSYNEQFF. Written as DNA, the CDR3 is TGCGCCAGCAGCCCGTCTAGCGGGAGCTACAATGAGCAGTTCTTC.

This clonotype was counted many times. The gene calls are TRBV7-9 and TRBJ2-1, with TRBD2 matching over 11 bases. Germline-derived CDR1 and CDR2 are SEHNR and FQNEAQ (reference sequence). V lost 5 bases and J lost 10; bases outside the gene matches: 10. CDR3 length: 15 amino acids. CDR3 nucleotides: TGTGCCAGCAGCGACCTAGCGGGAGGCACTAGCGAGCAGTTCTTC. It encodes CASSDLAGGTSEQFF.

In its sample, this clonotype was seen a few times. With a much larger clone just one base away, this may be a read error. The rearrangement joins TRBV7-2 to TRBJ1-2; a weak D match, TRBD1 (5 bases). V was cut by 4 bases and J by 7 bases, with 16 bases left in between. The CDR3 has 14 amino acids. Germline V gene data show CDR1 as SGHTA and CDR2 as FQGNSA. CDR3 DNA sequence: TGTGCCAGCAGCTCAGCGCAAGGGGCGAGTGGCTACACCTTC. Translation gives CASSSAQGASGYTF. The complete variable domain, with remaining parts taken from reference TRBV7-2 and TRBJ1-2, reads GAGVSQSPSNKVTEKGKDVELRCDPISGHTALYWYRQSLGQGLEFLIYFQGNSAPDKSGLPSDRFSAERTGGSVSTLTIQRTQQEDSAVYLCASSSAQGASGYTFGSGTRLTVV.

This chain joins TRBV28 and TRBJ1-5; tentatively, D is TRBD1 (6 bases). The CDR3 spans 14 residues. Germline V gene data show CDR1 as MDHEN and CDR2 as SYDVKM. V lost 6 bases and J lost 4, with 13 bases in between. CDR3 sequence: CASSAQGWNQPQHF. The CDR3 DNA reads TGTGCCAGCAGCGCACAGGGCTGGAATCAGCCCCAGCATTTT.